A selection of T cell receptor beta chains follows, all from one sample in a study of shared clonotypes between healthy human individuals. This table comes from immunoSEQ multiplex PCR, and its TCRdb copy is limited to in-frame clones, with some not included. This table has roughly 1 million clones, more than 60% appearing once. The sample was memory CD4+ T cells sorted from blood. Source of these receptors: a man aged 18 to 30 in good health. The CDR3 runs from the conserved cysteine through the conserved F or W. Fields, in order: V gene, clone size, D gene, J gene, CDR3 protein, CDR3 DNA. A D gene is named only where the DNA matches it firmly. Clone size is stated in some rows and not others, as once, few, many or a class when expanded.

V: TRBV11-3; size: NA; D: NA; J: TRBJ2-2; CDR3: CASSFDGWSGELFF; DNA: TGTGCCAGCAGCTTCGATGGGTGGAGCGGGGAGCTGTTTTTT
V: TRBV5-1; size: NA; D: NA; J: TRBJ2-5; CDR3: CASSLTTRSWETQYF; DNA: TGCGCCAGCAGCCTAACTACCCGGTCGTGGGAGACCCAGTACTTC
V: TRBV7-9; size: NA; D: TRBD2; J: TRBJ2-1; CDR3: CASSPSGTYNEQFF; DNA: TGTGCCAGCAGCCCTAGCGGAACCTACAATGAGCAGTTCTTC
V: TRBV11-2; size: NA; D: TRBD1; J: TRBJ1-2; CDR3: CASSQGTGRNYGYTF; DNA: TGTGCCAGCAGCCAGGGGACAGGGCGCAACTATGGCTACACCTTC
V: TRBV2; size: NA; D: TRBD1; J: TRBJ2-1; CDR3: CASIRDRGQEQFF; DNA: TGTGCCAGCATTCGGGACAGGGGCCAAGAGCAGTTCTTC
V: TRBV5-1; size: NA; D: NA; J: TRBJ2-1; CDR3: CASSPPVGAGDEQFF; DNA: TGCGCCAGCAGCCCACCGGTAGGGGCCGGGGATGAGCAGTTCTTC
V: TRBV5-1; size: NA; D: TRBD1; J: TRBJ1-6; CDR3: CASSFQGADNSPLHF; DNA: TGCGCCAGCAGCTTCCAGGGGGCTGACAATTCACCCCTCCACTTT
V: TRBV2; size: few; D: TRBD1; J: TRBJ1-2; CDR3: CASSLGQGTYGYTF; DNA: TGTGCCAGCAGCCTCGGACAGGGGACTTATGGCTACACCTTC
V: TRBV5-1; size: NA; D: NA; J: TRBJ2-2; CDR3: CASSLEGGANTGELFF; DNA: TGCGCCAGCAGCTTGGAGGGGGGCGCGAACACCGGGGAGCTGTTTTTT
V: TRBV10-1; size: NA; D: NA; J: TRBJ2-5; CDR3: CASSDSGGQYF; DNA: TGCGCCAGCAGTGATTCCGGGGGCCAGTACTTC
V: TRBV29-1; size: NA; D: NA; J: TRBJ2-2; CDR3: CSVEGAGRVTGELFF; DNA: TGCAGCGTTGAGGGGGCAGGGAGGGTCACCGGGGAGCTGTTTTTT
V: TRBV6-4; size: NA; D: TRBD1; J: TRBJ1-1; CDR3: CASPGKEKTGQHNGTEAFF; DNA: TGTGCCAGCCCCGGCAAGGAGAAAACGGGACAGCATAACGGGACTGAAGCTTTCTTT
V: TRBV2; size: NA; D: TRBD2; J: TRBJ2-3; CDR3: CASSLAEAKDTQYF; DNA: TGTGCCAGCAGTCTAGCGGAGGCAAAGGATACGCAGTATTTT
V: TRBV4-1; size: NA; D: NA; J: TRBJ2-2; CDR3: CASSQDLAPTGELFF; DNA: TGCGCCAGCAGCCAAGATCTAGCACCGACCGGGGAGCTGTTTTTT
V: TRBV5-6; size: NA; D: NA; J: TRBJ1-2; CDR3: CASSSTGGYTF; DNA: TGTGCCAGCAGCTCGACTGGTGGCTACACCTTC
V: TRBV5-1; size: NA; D: TRBD2; J: TRBJ2-2; CDR3: CASSLGTSGAPNTGELFF; DNA: TGCGCCAGCAGCCTAGGGACTAGCGGGGCCCCGAACACCGGGGAGCTGTTTTTT
V: TRBV5-1; size: NA; D: NA; J: TRBJ2-2; CDR3: CASNEPHTGELFF; DNA: TGCGCCAGCAACGAGCCTCACACCGGGGAGCTGTTTTTT
V: TRBV7-9; size: NA; D: NA; J: TRBJ2-7; CDR3: CASSLRADYEQYF; DNA: TGTGCCAGCAGCCTCCGGGCAGACTACGAGCAGTACTTC
V: TRBV27; size: NA; D: TRBD2; J: TRBJ2-7; CDR3: CASSYGASGRGMGFYEQYF; DNA: TGTGCCAGCAGCTATGGGGCTAGCGGGAGGGGAATGGGATTCTACGAGCAGTACTTC
V: TRBV6-5; size: NA; D: NA; J: TRBJ2-1; CDR3: CASSPVRGGVHEQFF; DNA: TGTGCCAGCAGCCCCGTGAGGGGCGGGGTCCATGAGCAGTTCTTC